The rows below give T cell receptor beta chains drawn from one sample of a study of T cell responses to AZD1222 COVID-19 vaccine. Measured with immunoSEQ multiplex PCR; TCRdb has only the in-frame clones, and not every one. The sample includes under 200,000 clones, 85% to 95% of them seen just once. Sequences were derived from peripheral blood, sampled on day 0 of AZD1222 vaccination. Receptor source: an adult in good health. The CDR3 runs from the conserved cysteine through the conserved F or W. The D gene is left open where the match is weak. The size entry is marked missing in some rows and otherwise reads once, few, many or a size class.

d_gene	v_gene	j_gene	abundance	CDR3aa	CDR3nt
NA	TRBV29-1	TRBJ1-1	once	CSVWGRTNTEAFF	TGCAGCGTGTGGGGGAGAACGAACACTGAAGCTTTCTTT
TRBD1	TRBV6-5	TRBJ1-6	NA	CASSLTGDSPLHF	TGTGCCAGCAGTCTCACAGGGGATTCACCCCTCCACTTT
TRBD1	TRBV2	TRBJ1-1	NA	CASRGSRGPTEAFF	TGTGCCAGCAGAGGAAGCAGGGGGCCCACTGAAGCTTTCTTT
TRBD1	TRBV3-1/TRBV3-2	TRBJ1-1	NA	CASSPVGQGATEAFF	TGTGCCAGCAGCCCAGTTGGACAGGGGGCGACTGAAGCTTTCTTT
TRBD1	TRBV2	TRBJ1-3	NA	CASRVQGTIYF	TGTGCCAGCAGGGTACAGGGGACCATATATTTT
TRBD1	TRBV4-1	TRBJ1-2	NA	CASSPLSPFTGTEF	TGCGCCAGCAGCCCGCTGTCCCCCTTCACCGGGACAGAATTC
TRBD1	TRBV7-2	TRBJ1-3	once	CASSPTGTYGNTIYF	TGTGCCAGCAGCCCGACAGGGACATATGGAAACACCATATATTTT
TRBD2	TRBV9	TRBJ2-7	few	CASSSPREGRGPYEQYF	TGTGCCAGCAGCTCCCCCCGTGAGGGGAGGGGCCCCTACGAGCAGTACTTC
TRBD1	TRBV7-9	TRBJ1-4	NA	CASSYTGARTNEKLFF	TGTGCCAGCAGCTATACAGGGGCGCGGACTAATGAAAAACTGTTTTTT
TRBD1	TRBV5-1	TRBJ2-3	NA	CASSSGQPKDTQYF	TGCGCCAGCAGCTCGGGACAGCCAAAGGATACGCAGTATTTT
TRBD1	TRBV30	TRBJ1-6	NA	CAWRTGDNSPLHF	TGTGCCTGGAGGACAGGGGATAATTCACCCCTCCACTTT
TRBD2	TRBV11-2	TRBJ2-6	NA	CASRKIGTSGRSGANVLTF	TGTGCCAGCAGAAAAATAGGGACTAGCGGCCGCTCTGGGGCCAACGTCCTGACTTTC
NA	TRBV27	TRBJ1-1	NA	CASSLWDATEAFF	TGTGCCAGCAGTTTGTGGGACGCCACTGAAGCTTTCTTT
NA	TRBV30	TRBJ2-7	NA	CAWAGTAGAYEQYF	TGTGCCTGGGCCGGGACAGCGGGTGCCTACGAGCAGTACTTC
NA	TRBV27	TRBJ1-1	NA	CASSSWSDTEAFF	TGTGCCAGCAGTTCTTGGAGTGACACTGAAGCTTTCTTT
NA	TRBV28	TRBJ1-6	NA	CASSFPRANSPLHF	TGTGCCAGCAGTTTCCCCAGGGCGAATTCACCCCTCCACTTT
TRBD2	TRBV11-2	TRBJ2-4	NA	CASSDEGLAVKNIQYF	TGTGCCAGCAGCGACGAGGGACTAGCGGTCAAAAACATTCAGTACTTC
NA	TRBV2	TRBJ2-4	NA	CASSVGWEAAKNIQYF	TGTGCCAGCAGTGTAGGGTGGGAGGCAGCCAAAAACATTCAGTACTTC
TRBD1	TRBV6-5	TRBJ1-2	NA	CASSYRQDRSYGYTF	TGTGCCAGCAGTTACCGTCAGGACAGGAGCTATGGCTACACCTTC
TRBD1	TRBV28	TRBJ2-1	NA	CASSSRDSLSSYNEQFF	TGTGCCAGCAGTTCCCGGGACAGTTTGAGCTCCTACAATGAGCAGTTCTTC
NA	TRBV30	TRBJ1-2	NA	CAWSVGVYGRGYTF	TGTGCCTGGAGTGTAGGGGTTTACGGTAGAGGCTACACCTTC
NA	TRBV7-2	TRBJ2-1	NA	CASSFFLGGIFYNEQFF	TGTGCCAGCAGTTTTTTCTTAGGGGGTATTTTCTACAATGAGCAGTTCTTC
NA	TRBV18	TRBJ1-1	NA	CASSPWGIDTEAFF	TGTGCCAGCTCACCATGGGGAATCGACACTGAAGCTTTCTTT
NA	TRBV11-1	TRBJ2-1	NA	CASTSLWGSVSNEQFF	TGTGCCAGCACGTCCCTCTGGGGCTCTGTGAGCAATGAGCAGTTCTTC
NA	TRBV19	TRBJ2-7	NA	CASSPHAGASYEQYF	TGTGCCAGTAGTCCCCATGCGGGGGCCTCCTACGAGCAGTACTTC
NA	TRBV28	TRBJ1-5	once	CASRLALGEEGPQHF	TGTGCCAGCAGGTTAGCCTTGGGTGAGGAAGGGCCCCAGCATTTT
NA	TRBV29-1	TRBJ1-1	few	CSGKDLGESTEAFF	TGCAGCGGGAAAGACTTGGGAGAGAGCACTGAAGCTTTCTTT
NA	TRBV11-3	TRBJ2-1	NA	CASSPSAGREQFF	TGTGCCAGCAGCCCATCGGCCGGGCGGGAGCAGTTCTTC
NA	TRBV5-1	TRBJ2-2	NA	CASSLGTSATGELFF	TGCGCCAGCAGCTTGGGGACAAGCGCCACCGGGGAGCTGTTTTTT
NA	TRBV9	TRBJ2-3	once	CASSVVGSPDTQYF	TGTGCCAGCAGCGTAGTCGGGTCCCCAGATACGCAGTATTTT
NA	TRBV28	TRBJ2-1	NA	CASLHGSSREQFF	TGTGCCAGCCTACATGGTAGTTCGAGGGAGCAGTTCTTC
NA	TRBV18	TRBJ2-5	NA	CASSPPNWGQLPETQYF	TGTGCCAGCTCACCTCCGAATTGGGGGCAACTGCCAGAGACCCAGTACTTC
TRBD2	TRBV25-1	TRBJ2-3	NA	CASSPGGDTQYF	TGTGCCAGCAGTCCGGGGGGGGATACGCAGTATTTT
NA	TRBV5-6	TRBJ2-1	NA	CASSGDMSWSEQFF	TGTGCCAGCAGCGGGGACATGTCCTGGAGTGAGCAGTTCTTC
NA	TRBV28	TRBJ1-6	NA	CASSSPTTGDNSPLHF	TGTGCCAGCAGTTCTCCAACGACAGGAGATAATTCACCCCTCCACTTT
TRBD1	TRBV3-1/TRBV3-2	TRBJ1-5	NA	CASSPAGTGVGQPQHF	TGTGCCAGCAGCCCCGCCGGGACAGGGGTCGGACAGCCCCAGCATTTT
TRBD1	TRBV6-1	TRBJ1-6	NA	CASSEAQGVLSPLHF	TGTGCCAGCAGTGAAGCTCAGGGGGTTCTTTCACCCCTCCACTTT
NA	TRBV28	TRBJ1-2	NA	CASTLARGGYTF	TGTGCCAGCACCCTCGCAAGGGGTGGCTACACCTTC
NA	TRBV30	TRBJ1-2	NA	CAWSVGGNGNYGYTF	TGTGCCTGGAGTGTAGGGGGGAATGGTAACTATGGCTACACCTTC
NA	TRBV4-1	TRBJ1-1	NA	CASSFKRGGNTEAFF	TGCGCCAGCAGCTTCAAACGTGGGGGGAACACTGAAGCTTTCTTT